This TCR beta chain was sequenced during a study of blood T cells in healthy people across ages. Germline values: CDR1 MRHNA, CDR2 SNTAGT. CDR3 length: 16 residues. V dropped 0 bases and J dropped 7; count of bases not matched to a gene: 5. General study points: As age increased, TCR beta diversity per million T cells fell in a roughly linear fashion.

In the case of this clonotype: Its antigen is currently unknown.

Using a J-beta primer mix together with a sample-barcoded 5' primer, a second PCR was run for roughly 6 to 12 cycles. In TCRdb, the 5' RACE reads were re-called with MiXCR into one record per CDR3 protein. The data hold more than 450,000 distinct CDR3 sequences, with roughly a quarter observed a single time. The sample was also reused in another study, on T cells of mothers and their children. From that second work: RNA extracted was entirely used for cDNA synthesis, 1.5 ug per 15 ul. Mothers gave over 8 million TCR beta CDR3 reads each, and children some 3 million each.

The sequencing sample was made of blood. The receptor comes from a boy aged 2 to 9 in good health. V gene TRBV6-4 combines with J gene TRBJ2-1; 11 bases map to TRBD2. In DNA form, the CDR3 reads TGTGCCAGCAGTGACTCGGGACTAGCGGCCTCGAATGAGCAGTTCTTC. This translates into CASSDSGLAASNEQFF.